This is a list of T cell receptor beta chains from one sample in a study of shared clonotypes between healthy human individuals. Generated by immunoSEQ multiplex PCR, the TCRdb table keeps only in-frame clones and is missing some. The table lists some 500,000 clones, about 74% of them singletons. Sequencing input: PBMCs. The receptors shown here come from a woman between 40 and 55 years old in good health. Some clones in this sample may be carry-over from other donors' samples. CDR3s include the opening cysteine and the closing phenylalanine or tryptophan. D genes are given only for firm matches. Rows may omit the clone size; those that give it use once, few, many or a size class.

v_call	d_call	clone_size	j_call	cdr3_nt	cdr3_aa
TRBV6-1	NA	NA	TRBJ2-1	TGTGCCAGCAGTACCGCCGGGACGGTCAATGAGCAGTTCTTC	CASSTAGTVNEQFF
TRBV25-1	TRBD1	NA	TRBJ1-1	TGTGCCAGCAGTAAACCGGGACAGGGGAACACTGAAGCTTTCTTT	CASSKPGQGNTEAFF
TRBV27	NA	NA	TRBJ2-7	TGTGCCACCTCAAACAGGGGGGGGCCTTCCCAGTACTTC	CATSNRGGPSQYF
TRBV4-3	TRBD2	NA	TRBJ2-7	TGCGCCAGCAGCCAAGATCACAGCGGACTAGCTTCCCCGTCTTGGGAGCAGTACTTC	CASSQDHSGLASPSWEQYF
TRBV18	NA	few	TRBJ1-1	TGTGCCAGCTCAGAACAGCCCAACACTGAAGCTTTCTTT	CASSEQPNTEAFF
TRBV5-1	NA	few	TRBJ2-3	TGCGCCAGCAGCTTGGGGGTAGAGACAGATACGCAGTATTTT	CASSLGVETDTQYF
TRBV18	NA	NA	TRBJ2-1	TGTGCCAGCTCACCTCCGACTGACTACAATGAGCAGTTCTTC	CASSPPTDYNEQFF
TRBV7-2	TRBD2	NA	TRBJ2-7	TGTGCCAGCAGCCCACTAGCGGGAGGGCGCGAGCAGTACTTC	CASSPLAGGREQYF
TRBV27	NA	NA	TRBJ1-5	TGTGCCAGCAGTCCCGGGGGGATTCCCAGTCAGCCCCAGCATTTT	CASSPGGIPSQPQHF
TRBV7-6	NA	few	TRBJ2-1	TGTGCCAGCAGCCTATTGGACAGAAATGAGCAGTTCTTC	CASSLLDRNEQFF
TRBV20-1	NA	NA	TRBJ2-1	TGCAGTGCTACCCTATACAATGAGCAGTTCTTC	CSATLYNEQFF
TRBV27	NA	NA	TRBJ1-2	TGTGCCAGCAGTCCTGATGGACAGCACTATGGCTACACCTTC	CASSPDGQHYGYTF
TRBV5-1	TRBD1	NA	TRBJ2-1	TGCGCCAGCAGAGGGGACAGCGAACACAATGAGCAGTTCTTC	CASRGDSEHNEQFF
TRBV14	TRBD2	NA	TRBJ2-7	TGTGCCAGCAGCCGGGGACTAGCCCACGAGCAGTACTTC	CASSRGLAHEQYF
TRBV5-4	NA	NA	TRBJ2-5	TGTGCCAGCAGCCCCACTAGGGGCGGGGAGACCCAGTACTTC	CASSPTRGGETQYF
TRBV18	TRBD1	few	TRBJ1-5	TGTGCCAGCTCACCGGGACAGGGGGATCAGCCCCAGCATTTT	CASSPGQGDQPQHF
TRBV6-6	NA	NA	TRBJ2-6	TGTGCCAGCAGTTCAGGACAGAGCTCTGGGGCCAACGTCCTGACTTTC	CASSSGQSSGANVLTF
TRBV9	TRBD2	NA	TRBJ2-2	TGTGCCAGCAGGAGCGGGAGGGACACCGGGGAGCTGTTTTTT	CASRSGRDTGELFF
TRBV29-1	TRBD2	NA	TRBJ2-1	TGCAGCGTTGAAGTGTCTAGCGGCTACAATGAGCAGTTCTTC	CSVEVSSGYNEQFF
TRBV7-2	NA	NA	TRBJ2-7	TGTGCCAGCAGCTTAGCTAGCTCCTACGAGCAGTACTTC	CASSLASSYEQYF
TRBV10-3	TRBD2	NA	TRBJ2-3	TGTGCCATCGGGAGGGGACTAGCGGGAGGCCCAGATACGCAGTATTTT	CAIGRGLAGGPDTQYF
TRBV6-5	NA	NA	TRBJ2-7	TGTGCCAGCATGCGCGGAAGTACCTACGAGCAGTACTTC	CASMRGSTYEQYF
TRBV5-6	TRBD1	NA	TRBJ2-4	TGTGCCAGCAGCGGGCGGGACAGGGGAAACATTCAGTACTTC	CASSGRDRGNIQYF
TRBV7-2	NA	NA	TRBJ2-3	TGTGCCAGCAGCTTAGGATCAGGGTCGGGAGATACGCAGTATTTT	CASSLGSGSGDTQYF
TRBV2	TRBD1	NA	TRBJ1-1	TGTGCCAGCAGTGCGAATTCAGGGGGTAATAGGGCTTTCTTT	CASSANSGGNRAFF
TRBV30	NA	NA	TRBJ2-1	TGTGCCTGGAGTGGGGTGAGGCGATCCTACAATGAGCAGTTCTTC	CAWSGVRRSYNEQFF
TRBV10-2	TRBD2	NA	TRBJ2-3	TGCGCCAGCGGTCCGACTAGCGGGAGGCGGGATACGCAGTATTTT	CASGPTSGRRDTQYF
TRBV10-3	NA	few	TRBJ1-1	TGTGCCATCAGTGAGCCCCCAGCGAACACTGAAGCTTTCTTT	CAISEPPANTEAFF
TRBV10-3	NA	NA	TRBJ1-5	TGTGCCATCAGTGACAGGGAGGGGTACAATCAGCCCCAGCATTTT	CAISDREGYNQPQHF
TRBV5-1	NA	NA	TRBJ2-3	TGCGCCAGCAGCTTAGGGGGATGGAGCACAGATACGCAGTATTTT	CASSLGGWSTDTQYF
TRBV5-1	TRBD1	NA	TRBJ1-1	TGCGCCAGCAGCTTTTCCCAGGGGGCCTCCACTGAAGCTTTCTTT	CASSFSQGASTEAFF
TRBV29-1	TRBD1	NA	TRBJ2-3	TGCAGCGCTGACAGGGGACCCAGCACAGATACGCAGTATTTT	CSADRGPSTDTQYF
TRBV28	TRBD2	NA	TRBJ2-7	TGTGCCAGCAGTTCTCCGGGACTAGCGGGAGGCCAAGGCTTC	CASSSPGLAGGQGF
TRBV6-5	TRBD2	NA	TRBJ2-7	TGTGCCAGCAGTTTGGCGGGAGGGCCCTACGAGCAGTACTTC	CASSLAGGPYEQYF
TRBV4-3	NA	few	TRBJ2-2	TGCGCCAGCAGCCAGGGAAGAGGGAACACCGGGGAGCTGTTTTTT	CASSQGRGNTGELFF
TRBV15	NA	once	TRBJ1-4	TGTGCCACCAGCAGAGGCGCACACACTAAAGGTCCTAATGAAAAACTGTTTTTT	CATSRGAHTKGPNEKLFF
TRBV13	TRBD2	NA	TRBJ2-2	TGTGCCAGCAGCATGGGACTAGCGGGGATACAGAACACCGGGGAGCTGTTTTTT	CASSMGLAGIQNTGELFF
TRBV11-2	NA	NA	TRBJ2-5	TGTGCCAGCAGCTTAGCATGGACAACCTCGCAGACCCAGTACTTC	CASSLAWTTSQTQYF
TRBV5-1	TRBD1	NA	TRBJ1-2	TGCGCCAGCAGCTTGGGAGACCGGGACAGGGGAAGCTACACCTTC	CASSLGDRDRGSYTF
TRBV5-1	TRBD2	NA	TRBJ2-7	TGCGCCAGCAGCGGAACCCCTAGCGGGAGACCCCACGAGCAGTACTTC	CASSGTPSGRPHEQYF
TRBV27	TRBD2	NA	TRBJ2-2	TGTGCCAGCAGTTATAACCGGGACTACCTCTCCGGGGAGCTGTTTTTT	CASSYNRDYLSGELFF
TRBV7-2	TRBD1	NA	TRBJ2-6	TGTGCCAGCAGGCGTACCGGGACAGGGGGCGCCTCTGGGGCCAACGTCCTGACTTTC	CASRRTGTGGASGANVLTF
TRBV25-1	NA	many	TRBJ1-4	TGTGCCAGCAGTGTCCCTGGATACGAGAATGAAAAACTGTTTTTT	CASSVPGYENEKLFF
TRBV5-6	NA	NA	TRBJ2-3	TGTGCCAGCAGGTTGGGCCGCACAGATACGCAGTATTTT	CASRLGRTDTQYF
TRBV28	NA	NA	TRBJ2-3	TGTGCCAGCAGGGGGAGCACAGATACGCAGTATTTT	CASRGSTDTQYF
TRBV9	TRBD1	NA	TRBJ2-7	TGTGCCAGCAGCGCATCGGGACAGTTTGGCGAGCAGTACTTC	CASSASGQFGEQYF
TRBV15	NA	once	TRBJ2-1	TGTGCCACCAGCAGAGATCCGCGACACGGCAGGGAGCAGTTCTTC	CATSRDPRHGREQFF
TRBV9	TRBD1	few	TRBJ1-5	TGTGCCAGCAGCGTCGGACAGGGCGGCCAGCCCCAGCATTTT	CASSVGQGGQPQHF
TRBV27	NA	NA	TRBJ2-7	TGTGCCAGCAAGGGCGGGACCCTGGTCGTCTACGAGCAGTACTTC	CASKGGTLVVYEQYF
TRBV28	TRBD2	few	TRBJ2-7	TGTGCCAGCAGCCTAGCGGGATACGAGCAGTACTTC	CASSLAGYEQYF
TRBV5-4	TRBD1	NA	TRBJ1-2	TGTGCCAGCAGCTTGGCCCAAACGGGACAGGGCTATGGCTACACCTTC	CASSLAQTGQGYGYTF
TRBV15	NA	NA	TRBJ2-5	TGTGCCACCAGCAGAGCGGGCGCAGTCACAGGGGAGACCCAGTACTTC	CATSRAGAVTGETQYF